These 13 T cell receptor beta chains originate from one sample sequenced in a study of T-cell reconstitution after alpha-beta-depleted transplantation in children. Researchers prepared the TCRbeta library using unique molecular identifiers, the study reports. TCRdb itself ran the PCR reads through MiXCR, one entry per CDR3 protein. The sample lists about 200,000 distinct CDR3 sequences; approximately 14% were seen once. The sequencing here drew on PBMCs from the stem cell graft donor, taken from the stem cell graft. These receptors were taken from a human donor who donated a stem cell graft to a child with acute lymphoblastic leukemia.

The chain has TRBV19 and TRBJ1-1, with a weak D call TRBD1 (6 bases). Germline V gene lookup returns CDR1 LNHDA and CDR2 SQIVND (reference sequence). V shed 8 bases and J shed 2 bases, with 15 bases lying between them. The CDR3 is 14 residues long. The CDR3 loop is CASAPRQENTEAFF. The CDR3 DNA reads TGTGCCAGTGCACCCAGACAGGAAAACACTGAAGCTTTCTTT. The whole variable domain, remainder taken from reference TRBV19 and TRBJ1-1, is DGGITQSPKYLFRKEGQNVTLSCEQNLNHDAMYWYRQDPGQGLRLIYYSQIVNDFQKGDIAEGYSVSREKKESFPLTVTSAQKNPTAFYLCASAPRQENTEAFFGQGTRLTVV.

This clonotype was found many times. V gene TRBV5-5 combines with J gene TRBJ2-4; the D is unclear. CDR1 and CDR2 from the germline V gene are SGHKS and YYEKEE (reference sequence). CDR3 length: 17 residues. V was cut by 0 bases and J by 0 bases, with 13 bases left in between. The CDR3 protein is CASSLDRTLEAKNIQYF. CDR3 nucleotides: TGTGCCAGCAGCTTGGACCGGACCCTAGAAGCCAAAAACATTCAGTACTTC.

The V and J genes are TRBV29-1 and TRBJ2-5; no clear D. Germline CDR1 and CDR2: SQVTM and ANQGSEA. The CDR3 is 13 residues long. Trimming took off 3 bases at V and 2 bases at J, with 10 bases between the two ends. CDR3 loop: CSVDPAVQETQYF. Here the CDR3 DNA reads TGCAGCGTTGACCCGGCAGTACAAGAGACCCAGTACTTC.

Of note for this clonotype: A read error may explain this, as a much larger clone is one base away. In DNA form, the CDR3 reads TGCAGCGTTGAGGGGGGAACTCAAGCTTTCTTT. Amino acids: CSVEGGTQAFF. This chain uses TRBV29-1 with TRBJ1-1; D possibly corresponds to TRBD1 (5 bases). The germline V gene encodes CDR1 SQVTM and CDR2 ANQGSEA. V lost 3 bases and J 9 bases, leaving 11 bases between the germline ends. The CDR3 length is 11 residues.

In its sample, this clonotype was seen many times. This chain links TRBV11-2 with TRBJ2-7; D remains unclear. The CDR3 sequence is 15 residues long. Germline-derived CDR1 and CDR2 are SGHAT and FQNNGV. Trimming stripped 5 bases from V and 0 bases from J, with 14 bases between. CDR3 bases: TGTGCCAGCAGCCCCCGAGGTGTCACCTCCTACGAGCAGTACTTC. Amino acid sequence: CASSPRGVTSYEQYF. The entire variable domain, with the rest obtained from reference TRBV11-2 and TRBJ2-7, is as follows: EAGVAQSPRYKIIEKRQSVAFWCNPISGHATLYWYQQILGQGPKLLIQFQNNGVVDDSQLPKDRFSAERLKGVDSTLKIQPAKLEDSAVYLCASSPRGVTSYEQYFGPGTRLTVT.

The chain joins TRBV4-1 to TRBJ1-6, with 8 bases fitting TRBD1. Germline lookup yields CDR1 MGHRA and CDR2 YSYEKL. The ends lost 3 bases at V and 4 bases at J; junction bases unmatched: 5. The CDR3 totals 16 residues. CDR3 residues: CASSHLGQEYNSPLHF. Here the CDR3 DNA reads TGCGCCAGCAGCCACTTGGGACAGGAATATAATTCACCCCTCCACTTT.

This clonotype showed up many times. The V and J genes are TRBV20-1 and TRBJ2-3; TRBD2 matches at 7 bases. CDR3 length: 16 amino acids. The V gene's germline CDR1 is DFQATT and CDR2 SNEGSKA (reference sequence). Germline trimming cut 6 bases from V and 3 bases from J; bases unmatched to any gene: 15. In nucleotides, the CDR3 is TGCAGTGCCGAGTTGTCGGGGGGAGCCGGGACAGATACGCAGTATTTT. Translating it yields CSAELSGGAGTDTQYF.

This clonotype was detected many times. The chain employs TRBV20-1 and TRBJ2-1; 7 bases agree with TRBD2. The CDR3 has 14 residues. Germline lookup yields CDR1 DFQATT and CDR2 SNEGSKA (reference sequence). V gave up 3 bases and J gave up 3 bases; unmatched junction bases: 5. The CDR3 is CSASEGGVYNEQFF. CDR3 DNA: TGCAGTGCTAGCGAGGGAGGGGTCTACAATGAGCAGTTCTTC.

Points on this clonotype: A read error may explain this, as a much larger clone is one base away. This likely comes from a read error, as the CDR3 has no conserved phenylalanine or tryptophan at its end. V gene TRBV20-1 combines with J gene TRBJ2-1; D is perhaps TRBD2 (5 bases). The germline V gene encodes CDR1 DFQATT and CDR2 SNEGSKA (reference sequence). The V gene lost 6 bases and the J gene lost 10 bases, with 16 bases spanning the gap. This CDR3 is built from 12 residues. In DNA, the CDR3 is TGCAGTGCCAGGCGGATGGCGGGCGAGCAGTTCTAC. It is translated as CSARRMAGEQFY.

This clonotype was seen a few times. The gene calls are TRBV20-1 and TRBJ2-1; D is undetermined. In germline, CDR1 is DFQATT, CDR2 SNEGSKA (reference sequence). The CDR3 loop spans 12 amino acids. V shed 6 bases and J shed 1 base, with 7 bases lying between them. CDR3 sequence reads: CSAPLSYNEQFF. CDR3 DNA: TGCAGTGCCCCCTTATCCTACAATGAGCAGTTCTTC.

The CDR3 DNA reads as TGTGCCAGCAGCCCCATCAGGGAGGAGACCCAGTACTTC. It codes for CASSPIREETQYF. The V call is TRBV6-6, the J call TRBJ2-5, with D possibly called TRBD1 or TRBD2 (5 bases each). The CDR3 extends over 13 amino acids. V lost 6 bases to trimming and J lost 5 bases, with 13 bases between them. Germline assignment: CDR1 MNHNY and CDR2 SVGAGI (reference sequence).

V gene TRBV5-4 combines with J gene TRBJ2-1, with 12 bases that match TRBD2. V was pared by 2 bases and J by 8 bases, with 5 bases of the junction left unmatched. Per the germline V gene, CDR1 is SGHNT and CDR2 is YYREEE (reference sequence). This CDR3 contains 15 residues. The CDR3 DNA sequence: TGTGCCAGCAGCTTCCCTCTAGCGGGAGGGCATGAGCAGTTCTTC. Translation gives CASSFPLAGGHEQFF.

This clonotype was recorded many times. The V gene is TRBV27, the J gene TRBJ2-7, with 11 nucleotides matching TRBD1. Germline CDR1 and CDR2: MNHEY and SMNVEV (reference sequence). V shed 5 bases, J shed 3 bases, and the junction held 3 bases outside the gene matches. CDR3 length equals 14 residues. The CDR3 spells CASSIGTGGYEQYF. Here the CDR3 DNA reads TGTGCCAGCAGTATAGGGACAGGGGGCTACGAGCAGTACTTC.